A selection of T cell receptor beta chains follows, all from one sample in a study of vaccination and CD4 T cells after COVID-19. No antigen is known for these receptors. TCRdb called the PCR reads again in MiXCR, with one record for every CDR3 protein. The profile covers about 13,000 distinct CDR3 sequences, with around 52% appearing a single time and roughly 16% taken by the ten largest. Sequencing input: CD4+ T cells from blood, cultured in vitro. The receptor set was obtained from a human donor who had recovered from COVID-19. The CDR3 runs from the conserved cysteine through the conserved F or W. Fields, in order: CDR3 protein, CDR3 DNA, V gene, D gene, clone size, J gene. The D gene is left open where the match is weak. Clone size, where shown, is once, few, many, or a class for clones that have expanded.

cdr3_aa: CSAPASGGSYEQYF
cdr3_nt: TGCAGTGCCCCCGCGAGCGGAGGTTCCTACGAGCAGTACTTC
v_call: TRBV20-1
d_call: NA
clone_size: NA
j_call: TRBJ2-7

cdr3_aa: CASSSQGISNQPQHF
cdr3_nt: TGTGCCAGCAGTTCACAGGGAATTAGCAATCAGCCCCAGCATTTT
v_call: TRBV28
d_call: NA
clone_size: NA
j_call: TRBJ1-5

cdr3_aa: CSAPGLAGGSEQYF
cdr3_nt: TGCAGTGCTCCCGGACTAGCGGGAGGGTCCGAGCAGTACTTC
v_call: TRBV20-1
d_call: TRBD2
clone_size: NA
j_call: TRBJ2-7

cdr3_aa: CASRRQGSYEQYF
cdr3_nt: TGTGCCAGCCGCAGACAGGGGTCCTACGAGCAGTACTTC
v_call: TRBV7-9
d_call: TRBD1
clone_size: NA
j_call: TRBJ2-7

cdr3_aa: CSASPYEQFF
cdr3_nt: TGCAGTGCTAGTCCGTATGAGCAGTTCTTC
v_call: TRBV20-1
d_call: NA
clone_size: NA
j_call: TRBJ2-1

cdr3_aa: CASSEWGRVDGYTF
cdr3_nt: TGTGCCAGCAGTGAATGGGGTAGAGTGGATGGCTACACCTTC
v_call: TRBV25-1
d_call: NA
clone_size: NA
j_call: TRBJ1-2

cdr3_aa: CASSMMNYGYTF
cdr3_nt: TGTGCCAGCAGTATGATGAACTATGGCTACACCTTC
v_call: TRBV6-2/TRBV6-3
d_call: NA
clone_size: few
j_call: TRBJ1-2

cdr3_aa: CASSLDREAEAFF
cdr3_nt: TGTGCCAGCAGCTTAGACAGGGAGGCTGAAGCTTTCTTT
v_call: TRBV27
d_call: TRBD1
clone_size: NA
j_call: TRBJ1-1

cdr3_aa: CASSRGRLGVTGYTF
cdr3_nt: TGTGCCAGTAGCAGGGGGCGCCTCGGGGTTACTGGCTACACCTTC
v_call: TRBV19
d_call: TRBD1
clone_size: few
j_call: TRBJ1-2

cdr3_aa: CAWRGTGVGQPQHF
cdr3_nt: TGTGCCTGGAGGGGGACAGGGGTCGGGCAGCCCCAGCATTTT
v_call: TRBV30
d_call: TRBD1
clone_size: NA
j_call: TRBJ1-5

cdr3_aa: CSAGRIEAFF
cdr3_nt: TGCAGTGCGGGCAGGATTGAAGCTTTCTTT
v_call: TRBV20-1
d_call: NA
clone_size: few
j_call: TRBJ1-1

cdr3_aa: CAWNKRSSGANVLTF
cdr3_nt: TGTGCCTGGAACAAACGGAGCTCTGGGGCCAACGTCCTGACTTTC
v_call: TRBV30
d_call: NA
clone_size: NA
j_call: TRBJ2-6

cdr3_aa: CASTQTVRSYEQYF
cdr3_nt: TGTGCCAGCACACAGACAGTTCGCTCCTACGAGCAGTACTTC
v_call: TRBV19
d_call: NA
clone_size: NA
j_call: TRBJ2-7

cdr3_aa: CASSPGGTDTQYF
cdr3_nt: TGTGCCAGCAGCCCTGGCGGCACAGATACGCAGTATTTT
v_call: TRBV7-9
d_call: NA
clone_size: NA
j_call: TRBJ2-3

cdr3_aa: CASSYNPDTQYF
cdr3_nt: TGTGCCAGCAGTTACAATCCAGATACGCAGTATTTT
v_call: TRBV6-2/TRBV6-3
d_call: NA
clone_size: NA
j_call: TRBJ2-3

cdr3_aa: CASSIAETQYF
cdr3_nt: TGTGCCAGTAGTATCGCAGAGACCCAGTACTTC
v_call: TRBV19
d_call: NA
clone_size: NA
j_call: TRBJ2-5

cdr3_aa: CASSPRTGLWDNEQFF
cdr3_nt: TGTGCCAGCAGCCCCAGGACAGGCCTTTGGGACAATGAGCAGTTCTTC
v_call: TRBV7-2
d_call: TRBD1
clone_size: NA
j_call: TRBJ2-1

cdr3_aa: CATRTPTAYSPLHF
cdr3_nt: TGTGCCACTAGGACCCCGACGGCTTATTCACCCCTCCACTTT
v_call: TRBV2
d_call: NA
clone_size: NA
j_call: TRBJ1-6

cdr3_aa: CASSRPDRNLGTEAFF
cdr3_nt: TGTGCCAGCAGTCGTCCCGACAGAAATTTGGGGACTGAAGCTTTCTTT
v_call: TRBV27
d_call: NA
clone_size: few
j_call: TRBJ1-1

cdr3_aa: CAISGREGLTDTQYF
cdr3_nt: TGTGCCATCAGTGGGCGGGAGGGCTTAACAGATACGCAGTATTTT
v_call: TRBV10-3
d_call: TRBD2
clone_size: medium-sized
j_call: TRBJ2-3

cdr3_aa: CASSVSGGSSYNEQFF
cdr3_nt: TGTGCCAGCAGCGTTAGCGGGGGGAGCTCCTACAATGAGCAGTTCTTC
v_call: TRBV7-2
d_call: TRBD2
clone_size: NA
j_call: TRBJ2-1

cdr3_aa: CAISEDSDGYTF
cdr3_nt: TGTGCCATCAGCGAAGACAGTGATGGCTACACCTTC
v_call: TRBV10-3
d_call: NA
clone_size: NA
j_call: TRBJ1-2

cdr3_aa: CASSLLDLGQGINEQYF
cdr3_nt: TGTGCCAGCAGCCTCCTCGACTTGGGACAGGGGATTAACGAGCAGTACTTC
v_call: TRBV5-6
d_call: TRBD1
clone_size: NA
j_call: TRBJ2-7

cdr3_aa: CASSYLANTEAFF
cdr3_nt: TGTGCCAGCAGTTATCTGGCGAACACTGAAGCTTTCTTT
v_call: TRBV6-2/TRBV6-3
d_call: NA
clone_size: medium-sized
j_call: TRBJ1-1

cdr3_aa: CSAENGMADTQYF
cdr3_nt: TGCAGTGCGGAGAATGGAATGGCGGATACGCAGTATTTT
v_call: TRBV20-1
d_call: NA
clone_size: NA
j_call: TRBJ2-3

cdr3_aa: CASSGTGYSPLHF
cdr3_nt: TGTGCCAGCAGTGGTACAGGGTACTCACCCCTCCACTTT
v_call: TRBV6-1
d_call: NA
clone_size: few
j_call: TRBJ1-6

cdr3_aa: CAAGHQPQHF
cdr3_nt: TGTGCCGCAGGCCATCAGCCCCAGCATTTT
v_call: TRBV6-1
d_call: NA
clone_size: few
j_call: TRBJ1-5

cdr3_aa: CASSLVLASSYEQYF
cdr3_nt: TGTGCCAGCAGCTTAGTATTGGCTAGCTCCTACGAGCAGTACTTC
v_call: TRBV11-2
d_call: NA
clone_size: NA
j_call: TRBJ2-7

cdr3_aa: CATSYGTRGEQYF
cdr3_nt: TGTGCCACCAGTTACGGGACTAGGGGTGAGCAGTACTTC
v_call: TRBV24-1
d_call: TRBD2
clone_size: few
j_call: TRBJ2-7

cdr3_aa: CSTNGRAKDTQYF
cdr3_nt: TGCAGCACGAACGGGAGGGCCAAAGATACGCAGTATTTT
v_call: TRBV29-1
d_call: TRBD2
clone_size: NA
j_call: TRBJ2-3

cdr3_aa: CASSLGDPTETQYF
cdr3_nt: TGCGCCAGCAGCTTGGGGGACCCTACGGAGACCCAGTACTTC
v_call: TRBV7-9
d_call: NA
clone_size: NA
j_call: TRBJ2-5

cdr3_aa: CASSFGLENTGELFF
cdr3_nt: TGTGCCAGCAGCTTTGGACTAGAGAACACCGGGGAGCTGTTTTTT
v_call: TRBV4-2
d_call: TRBD2
clone_size: NA
j_call: TRBJ2-2

cdr3_aa: CAGRTDSSYNSPLHF
cdr3_nt: TGTGCCGGACGGACAGATAGCTCCTATAATTCACCCCTCCACTTT
v_call: TRBV30
d_call: NA
clone_size: few
j_call: TRBJ1-6

cdr3_aa: CASSLEGETQYF
cdr3_nt: TGTGCCAGCAGCTTAGAGGGGGAGACCCAGTACTTC
v_call: TRBV11-3
d_call: NA
clone_size: NA
j_call: TRBJ2-5

cdr3_aa: CASSLGRLQETQYF
cdr3_nt: TGTGCCAGCAGCTTAGGACGGCTCCAAGAGACCCAGTACTTC
v_call: TRBV7-9
d_call: NA
clone_size: NA
j_call: TRBJ2-5

cdr3_aa: CASSEGLAGGNTGELFF
cdr3_nt: TGTGCCAGCAGTGAAGGACTAGCGGGAGGGAACACCGGGGAGCTGTTTTTT
v_call: TRBV2
d_call: TRBD2
clone_size: NA
j_call: TRBJ2-2

cdr3_aa: CASTGKNYEQYF
cdr3_nt: TGTGCCAGCACCGGCAAAAACTACGAGCAGTACTTC
v_call: TRBV2
d_call: NA
clone_size: NA
j_call: TRBJ2-7

cdr3_aa: CASSLEGVSTDTQYF
cdr3_nt: TGCGCCAGCAGCTTGGAAGGGGTGAGCACAGATACGCAGTATTTT
v_call: TRBV5-1
d_call: NA
clone_size: once
j_call: TRBJ2-3

cdr3_aa: CASTSGGGKAVPFF
cdr3_nt: TGTGCCAGCACGAGTGGCGGGGGGAAAGCAGTCCCGTTCTTC
v_call: TRBV6-2/TRBV6-3
d_call: TRBD2
clone_size: NA
j_call: TRBJ2-1

cdr3_aa: CASSSISGRMGTGELFF
cdr3_nt: TGTGCCAGCTCATCTATCAGCGGGAGGATGGGGACCGGGGAGCTGTTTTTT
v_call: TRBV18
d_call: TRBD2
clone_size: NA
j_call: TRBJ2-2

cdr3_aa: CASQSGSGTGELFF
cdr3_nt: TGTGCCAGTCAAAGCGGGAGCGGCACCGGGGAGCTGTTTTTT
v_call: TRBV6-4
d_call: TRBD2
clone_size: once
j_call: TRBJ2-2

cdr3_aa: CSEGNWKTGELFF
cdr3_nt: TGCAGTGAGGGCAATTGGAAGACCGGGGAGCTGTTTTTT
v_call: TRBV20-1
d_call: NA
clone_size: few
j_call: TRBJ2-2

cdr3_aa: CASSVGQRSGNTIYF
cdr3_nt: TGTGCCAGCAGCGTGGGACAGCGTTCTGGAAACACCATATATTTT
v_call: TRBV7-2
d_call: TRBD1
clone_size: NA
j_call: TRBJ1-3

cdr3_aa: CSARDRGTGNEKLFF
cdr3_nt: TGCAGTGCTAGAGATAGGGGGACGGGTAATGAAAAACTGTTTTTT
v_call: TRBV20-1
d_call: NA
clone_size: NA
j_call: TRBJ1-4

cdr3_aa: CASSLVYNRGYSNQPQHF
cdr3_nt: TGTGCCAGCAGTTTAGTCTATAACAGGGGATATAGCAATCAGCCCCAGCATTTT
v_call: TRBV28
d_call: TRBD1
clone_size: once
j_call: TRBJ1-5

cdr3_aa: CASSGWGRSPTEAFF
cdr3_nt: TGTGCCAGCAGCGGATGGGGACGGAGTCCTACTGAAGCTTTCTTT
v_call: TRBV7-9
d_call: NA
clone_size: NA
j_call: TRBJ1-1

cdr3_aa: CASSSRGTENTEAFF
cdr3_nt: TGCGCCAGCAGCTCCCGGGGGACAGAGAACACTGAAGCTTTCTTT
v_call: TRBV5-1
d_call: TRBD1
clone_size: NA
j_call: TRBJ1-1

cdr3_aa: CASSLFPRTGHSPLHF
cdr3_nt: TGTGCCAGCAGTTTATTTCCCAGGACAGGGCATTCACCCCTCCACTTT
v_call: TRBV27
d_call: TRBD1
clone_size: NA
j_call: TRBJ1-6

cdr3_aa: CASRPSFGNTIYF
cdr3_nt: TGTGCCAGCAGACCCTCCTTCGGAAACACCATATATTTT
v_call: TRBV7-3
d_call: NA
clone_size: NA
j_call: TRBJ1-3

cdr3_aa: CSASHAQGFEAFF
cdr3_nt: TGCAGTGCTAGCCACGCGCAGGGCTTTGAAGCTTTCTTT
v_call: TRBV20-1
d_call: NA
clone_size: once
j_call: TRBJ1-1